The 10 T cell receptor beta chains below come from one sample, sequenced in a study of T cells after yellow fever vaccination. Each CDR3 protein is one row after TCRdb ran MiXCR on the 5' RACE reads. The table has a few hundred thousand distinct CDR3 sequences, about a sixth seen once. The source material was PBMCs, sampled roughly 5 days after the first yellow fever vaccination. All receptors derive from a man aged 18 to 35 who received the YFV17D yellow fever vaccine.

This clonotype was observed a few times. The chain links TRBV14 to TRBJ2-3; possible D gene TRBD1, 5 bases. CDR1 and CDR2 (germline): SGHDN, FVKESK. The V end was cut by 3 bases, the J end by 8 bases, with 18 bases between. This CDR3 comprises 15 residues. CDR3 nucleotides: TGTGCCAGCAGCCAGGACCGGGCAGGGTCCGCTACGCAGTATTTT. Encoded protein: CASSQDRAGSATQYF.

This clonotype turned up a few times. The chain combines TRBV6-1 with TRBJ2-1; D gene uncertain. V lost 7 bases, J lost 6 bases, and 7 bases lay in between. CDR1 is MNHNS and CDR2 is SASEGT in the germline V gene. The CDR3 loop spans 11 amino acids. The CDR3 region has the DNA TGTGCCAGCATACGGGTCAATGAGCAGTTCTTC. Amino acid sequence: CASIRVNEQFF.

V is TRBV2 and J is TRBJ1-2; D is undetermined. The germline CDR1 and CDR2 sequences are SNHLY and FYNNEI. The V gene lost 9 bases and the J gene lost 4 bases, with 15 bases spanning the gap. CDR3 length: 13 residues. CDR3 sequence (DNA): TGTGCCAGGGCCCCCAGCGGCAGCTATGGCTACACCTTC. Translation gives CARAPSGSYGYTF. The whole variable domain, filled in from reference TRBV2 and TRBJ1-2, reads EPEVTQTPSHQVTQMGQEVILRCVPISNHLYFYWYRQILGQKVEFLVSFYNNEISEKSEIFDDQFSVERPDGSNFTLKIRSTKLEDSAMYFCARAPSGSYGYTFGSGTRLTVV.

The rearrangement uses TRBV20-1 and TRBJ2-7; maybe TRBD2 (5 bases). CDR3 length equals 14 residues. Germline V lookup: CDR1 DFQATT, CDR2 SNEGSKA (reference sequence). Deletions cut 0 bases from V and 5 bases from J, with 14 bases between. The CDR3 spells CSARDRGPTDEQYF. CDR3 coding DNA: TGCAGTGCTAGAGATCGAGGGCCCACCGACGAGCAGTACTTC.

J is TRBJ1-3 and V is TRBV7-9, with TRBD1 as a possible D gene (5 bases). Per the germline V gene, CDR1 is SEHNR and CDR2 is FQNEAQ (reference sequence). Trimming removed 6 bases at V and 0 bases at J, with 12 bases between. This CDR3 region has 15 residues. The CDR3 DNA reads TGTGCCAGCAGGGAGGGACGGTTCTCTGGAAACACCATATATTTT. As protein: CASREGRFSGNTIYF.

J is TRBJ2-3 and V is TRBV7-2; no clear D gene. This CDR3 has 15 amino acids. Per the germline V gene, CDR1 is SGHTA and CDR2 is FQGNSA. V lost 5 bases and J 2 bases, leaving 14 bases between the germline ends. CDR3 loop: CASSPSSLPTDTQYF. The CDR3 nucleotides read TGTGCCAGCAGCCCATCTAGTTTGCCCACAGATACGCAGTATTTT.

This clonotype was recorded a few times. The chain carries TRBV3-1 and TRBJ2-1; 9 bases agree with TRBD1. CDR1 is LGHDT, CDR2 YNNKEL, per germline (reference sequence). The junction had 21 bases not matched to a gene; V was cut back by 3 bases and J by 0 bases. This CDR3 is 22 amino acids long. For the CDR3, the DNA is TGTGCCAGCAGCCATAACCCGGGACAGGGTAAGGTTCCGGCGAGCTCCTACAATGAGCAGTTCTTC. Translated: CASSHNPGQGKVPASSYNEQFF.

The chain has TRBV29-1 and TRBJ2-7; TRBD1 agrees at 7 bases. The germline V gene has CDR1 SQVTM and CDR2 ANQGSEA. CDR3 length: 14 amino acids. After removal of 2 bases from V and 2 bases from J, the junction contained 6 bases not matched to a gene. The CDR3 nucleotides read TGCAGCGTTGAAACCGGGACAGCAACCTACGAGCAGTACTTC. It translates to CSVETGTATYEQYF.

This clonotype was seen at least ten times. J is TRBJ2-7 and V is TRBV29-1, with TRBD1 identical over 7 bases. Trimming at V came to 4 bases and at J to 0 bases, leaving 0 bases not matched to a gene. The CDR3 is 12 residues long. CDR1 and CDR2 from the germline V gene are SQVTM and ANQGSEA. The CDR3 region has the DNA TGCAGCGTTGGGGACAGCTCCTACGAGCAGTACGTC. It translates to CSVGDSSYEQYV.

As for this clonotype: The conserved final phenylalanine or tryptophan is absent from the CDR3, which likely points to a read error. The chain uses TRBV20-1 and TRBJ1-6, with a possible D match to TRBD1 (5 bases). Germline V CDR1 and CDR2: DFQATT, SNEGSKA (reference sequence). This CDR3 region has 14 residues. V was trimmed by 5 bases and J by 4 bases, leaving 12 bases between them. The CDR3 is CSAEDSSYNSPLHI. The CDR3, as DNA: TGCAGTGCTGAAGACAGTTCTTATAATTCACCCCTCCACATT.